This T cell receptor beta chain stems from a study of cytomegalovirus exposure and HLA in healthy donors. Study results and caveats: In a later analysis, at a false discovery rate of 0.05, 15,000 to 20,000 TCR beta sequences matched HLA alleles. Cytomegalovirus status, reportedly, was diagnosed with high specificity and sensitivity by the classifier.

13 Jbeta primers and 60 Vbeta primers were used for the PCR. Produced via immunoSEQ multiplex PCR; TCRdb's table is partial and in-frame only. Of approximately 140,000 clones in the sample, 78% are singletons; the top ten hold about 6.8%. Details on this clone: Its target is unknown.

J was trimmed by 3 bases and V by 8 bases; bases with no gene match: 12. Germline assignment: CDR1 SNHLY and CDR2 FYNNEI. The CDR3 runs 15 residues. The origin of this receptor is a woman between 35 and 50 years old in good health and CMV-seropositive. Source material: PBMCs. J is TRBJ2-7 and V is TRBV2; 8 nucleotides line up with TRBD1. The CDR3 loop reads CASGRSDRGHYEQYF. CDR3 bases: TGTGCCAGCGGTCGATCCGACAGGGGACACTACGAGCAGTACTTC.